This TCR beta chain was sequenced during a study of cytomegalovirus exposure and HLA in healthy donors. Germline trimming cut 8 bases from V and 7 bases from J; bases unmatched to any gene: 15. The CDR3 is made up of 15 amino acids. Germline V lookup: CDR1 SGHTA, CDR2 FQGNSA. Amplification used 60 Vbeta primers and 13 Jbeta primers. Clones were read by immunoSEQ multiplex PCR, and TCRdb kept only the in-frame ones, dropping some. The repertoire has 90,000 to 150,000 clones, 81% of them found once; the top ten carry around 2%. As to this clone: What it recognizes is unknown.

The study, taken as a whole, reports: TRBV6-2, TRBV6-3 and some other V segments were excluded as indistinguishable. Later analysis reportedly placed an Asian-associated ancestry cluster below the roughly 670-donor mean in N-insertions. In a later analysis, TCR beta V- and J-gene trimming showed a link to a missense DCLRE1C variant. Available immune exposure information was restricted to CMV serostatus only.

The sample taken for sequencing was PBMCs. The V gene is TRBV7-2, the J gene TRBJ1-1, with TRBD1 matching over 8 bases. This clonotype was sampled from a man aged 40-55 years in good health and CMV-seronegative. The CDR3 DNA follows: TGTGCCAGCGCCCCCGCCGGGACAGGTAGAGTTGAAGCTTTCTTT. It translates to CASAPAGTGRVEAFF.